This TCR beta chain appears in the sequencing data of a study of pediatric ulcerative colitis. No immunosuppressive drugs were given to ulcerative colitis patients before diagnostic colonoscopy. Colonoscopy and blood draw happened at the same time. The CDR3 totals 18 residues. V lost 0 bases to trimming and J lost 4 bases; unmatched junction nucleotides: 11. From germline, CDR1 is SGHAT and CDR2 FQNNGV. Sequencing used immunoSEQ multiplex PCR; TCRdb keeps in-frame clones, though not all of them. The sample includes around 64,000 clones, about 86% of them seen just once. Comment on this clone: Antigen: not known.

The study, taken as a whole, reports: Clonal expansions reduced rectal repertoire diversity in acute severe colitis. Blood-rectal clonal overlap within each person was significantly higher in ulcerative colitis patients than controls.

J is TRBJ1-3 and V is TRBV11-2; TRBD1 aligns across 8 bases. This clonotype originated in a boy between 5 and 17 years old with severe ulcerative colitis. The sample taken for sequencing was blood. The chain's CDR3 is CASSLDPPGTGPGNTIYF. The CDR3 nucleotides are TGTGCCAGCAGCTTAGACCCCCCTGGGACAGGCCCCGGAAACACCATATATTTT. The variable domain in full, completed from reference TRBV11-2 and TRBJ1-3, reads EAGVAQSPRYKIIEKRQSVAFWCNPISGHATLYWYQQILGQGPKLLIQFQNNGVVDDSQLPKDRFSAERLKGVDSTLKIQPAKLEDSAVYLCASSLDPPGTGPGNTIYFGEGSWLTVV.